This T cell receptor (beta chain) came from a study of blood T cell repertoires in COVID-19. Study as a whole: Sites in the United States, Italy and Spain provided acute and convalescent COVID-19 samples. Sample material is recorded as cDNA or gDNA derived from T cells, B-cell-depleted T cells, or PBMCs.

In the original analysis: Researchers report that nucleated cell counts were estimated from reference gene primer amplification. Profiled with immunoSEQ multiplex PCR; TCRdb holds only in-frame clones, not every one. V and J calls and clone size are those listed in that table; D and trimming were worked out from the DNA. Of over 95,000 clones listed, approximately 80% are singletons. The CDR3 totals 14 residues. Germline lookup yields CDR1 SGHVS and CDR2 FNYEAQ. V lost 5 bases to trimming and J lost 5 bases, with 12 bases between them. The chain joins TRBV7-6 to TRBJ1-4; D unresolved. The sequence came from a woman aged 40 to 50 with acute or convalescent COVID-19. Specimen: peripheral blood. The CDR3 reads CASSPRLKNEKLFF. The CDR3 DNA reads as TGTGCCAGCAGCCCTAGGTTGAAGAATGAAAAACTGTTTTTT.